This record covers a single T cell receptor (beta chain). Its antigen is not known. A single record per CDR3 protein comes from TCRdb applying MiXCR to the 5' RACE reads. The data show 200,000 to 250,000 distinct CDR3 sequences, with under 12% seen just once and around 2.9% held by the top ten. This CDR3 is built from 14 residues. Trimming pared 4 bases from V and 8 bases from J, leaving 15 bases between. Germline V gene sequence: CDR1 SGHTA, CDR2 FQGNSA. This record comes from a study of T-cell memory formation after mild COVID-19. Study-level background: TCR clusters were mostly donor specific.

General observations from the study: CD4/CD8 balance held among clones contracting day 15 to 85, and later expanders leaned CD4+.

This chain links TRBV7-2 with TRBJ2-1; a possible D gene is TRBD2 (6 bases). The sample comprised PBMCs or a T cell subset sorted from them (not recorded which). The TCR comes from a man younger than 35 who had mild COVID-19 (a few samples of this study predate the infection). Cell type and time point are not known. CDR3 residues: CASSSYTRGDEQFF. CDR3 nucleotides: TGTGCCAGCAGCTCCTACACGCGCGGGGATGAGCAGTTCTTC.